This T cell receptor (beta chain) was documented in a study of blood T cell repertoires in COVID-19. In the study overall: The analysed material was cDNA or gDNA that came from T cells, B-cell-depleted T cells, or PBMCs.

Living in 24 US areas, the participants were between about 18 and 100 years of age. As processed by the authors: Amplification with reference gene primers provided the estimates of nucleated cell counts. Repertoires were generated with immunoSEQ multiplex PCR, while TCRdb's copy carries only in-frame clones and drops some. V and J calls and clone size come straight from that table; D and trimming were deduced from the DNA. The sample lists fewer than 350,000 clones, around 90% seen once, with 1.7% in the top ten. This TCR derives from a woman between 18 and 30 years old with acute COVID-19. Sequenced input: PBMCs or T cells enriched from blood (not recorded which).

CDR3 bases: TGCGCCAGCAGCTTGGGGGGCGCGCAAGAGACCCAGTACTTC. It codes for CASSLGGAQETQYF. This chain connects TRBV5-1 to TRBJ2-5; TRBD1 might be the D (5 bases). CDR3 length: 14 residues. Germline CDR1 and CDR2: SGHRS and YFSETQ. The germline V and J ends were trimmed by 0 bases and 2 bases, with 8 bases remaining between them. Based on the CDR3 plus reference TRBV5-1 and TRBJ2-5, the full variable domain is KAGVTQTPRYLIKTRGQQVTLSCSPISGHRSVSWYQQTPGQGLQFLFEYFSETQRNKGNFPGRFSGRQFSNSRSEMNVSTLELGDSALYLCASSLGGAQETQYFGPGTRLLVL.